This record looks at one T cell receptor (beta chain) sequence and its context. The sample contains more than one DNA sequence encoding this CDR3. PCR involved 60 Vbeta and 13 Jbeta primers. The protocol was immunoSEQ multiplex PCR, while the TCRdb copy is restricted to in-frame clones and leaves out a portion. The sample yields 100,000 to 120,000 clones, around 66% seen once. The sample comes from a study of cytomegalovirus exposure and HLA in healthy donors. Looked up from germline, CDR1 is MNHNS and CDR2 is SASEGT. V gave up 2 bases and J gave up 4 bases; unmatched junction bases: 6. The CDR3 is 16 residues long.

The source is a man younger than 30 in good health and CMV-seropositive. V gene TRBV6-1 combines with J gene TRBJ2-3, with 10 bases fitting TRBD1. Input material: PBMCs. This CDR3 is CASSEIPGQGSDTQYF. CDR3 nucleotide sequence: TGTGCCAGCAGTGAAATACCGGGACAGGGGTCAGATACGCAGTATTTT.